The 2 T cell receptor beta chains reported below all come from one sample, sequenced in a study of CD8+ T cells in alopecia areata. As the sequencing template, cDNA was produced by extracting RNA and reverse transcribing it. Profiled with immunoSEQ multiplex PCR; TCRdb holds only in-frame clones, not every one. The table lists approximately 300,000 clones, with no singletons. The pooled cutaneous lymph node cells were sorted using several markers (CD4, CD8alpha, NKG2D, NKG2ACE and others). The material sequenced was CD4+ T cells sorted from a lymph node. The receptors stem from a C3H/HeJ mouse with alopecia areata. The mouse strain carries the MHC haplotype H2-k.

In the case of this clone: Gene names follow the mouse nomenclature. The read ends 4 residues before the CDR3 terminus; that terminus is restored from the germline J gene. Within the sample, other DNA sequences also encode this same CDR3. This chain uses TRBV13-3 with TRBJ2-7; TRBD1 matches 10 bases. Germline CDR1 is NNHDY and CDR2 is SYVADS. The junction had 0 bases not matched to a gene; V was cut back by 5 bases and J by 1 base. The CDR3 has 13 amino acids. CDR3 DNA, as far as it was read: TGTGCCAGCAGGGACAGGGGGTCCTAT. Residues: CASRDRGSY. The entire CDR3 protein is CASRDRGSYEQYF.

This clone was detected only a few times. The genes and germline here are from mouse. The read gets to within 4 residues of the CDR3 end, and the germline J gene fills in the rest. This chain connects TRBV19 to TRBJ2-1, with D perhaps matching TRBD1 (7 bases). V was pared by 6 bases and J by 2 bases, with 12 bases between. The length of the CDR3 is 14 residues. Looked up from germline, CDR1 is FNHDT and CDR2 is SITEND (reference sequence). The DNA read from the CDR3 is TGTGCCAGCACCACTGGGACAGACTATGCT. The encoded protein is CASTTGTDYA. The entire CDR3 is CASTTGTDYAEQFF.